This T cell receptor beta chain was sequenced in a study of CD8 T cells in ankylosing spondylitis. Study observations and caveats: Prior work had noted some motif variants in reactive arthritis blood and synovial fluid. Apparently characteristic of ankylosing spondylitis blood was a TCR beta motif (eight highly homologous variants).

TCRdb re-called the 5' RACE reads with MiXCR, one entry per CDR3 protein. The sample records roughly 250,000 distinct CDR3 sequences, less than 10% being singletons. As regards this clonotype: Its antigen remains unknown.

The CDR3 consists of 14 residues. Unmatched junction bases numbered 8, after V lost 7 bases and J lost 3 bases. Per the germline V gene, CDR1 is LNHDA and CDR2 is SQIVND (reference sequence). Sequenced material: blood, either unsorted or a sorted T cell fraction (not recorded which). The gene calls are TRBV19 and TRBJ2-5; the match to TRBD2 covers 7 bases. This clonotype was obtained from a male donor with ankylosing spondylitis or in good health (not recorded which). The CDR3 region has the DNA TGTGCCAGTAAGTCTCAGCGGGGAAAAGAGACCCAGTACTTC. Its protein is CASKSQRGKETQYF.